This record concerns one T cell receptor (beta chain) sequence. Its antigen is not known. These data originate in a study of PD-1 blockade in classical Hodgkin lymphoma. General study points: Diversity similar to that of newly diagnosed patients was seen at baseline in complete responders. Underlying causes for the observed repertoire differences were not defined, possibly disease activity or prior therapy. Newly diagnosed patients were reported to exhibit reduced baseline TCR diversity relative to healthy donors. CD4+ TCR diversity, unlike CD8+, climbed significantly by C4D1.

Time point: cycle 4 day 1 (C4D1), after 6 weeks of nivolumab. Every single patient, without exception, relapsed after autologous stem cell transplantation, and brentuximab vedotin exposure varied. TCRdb keeps only in-frame clones here, not all; method: immunoSEQ multiplex PCR. The repertoire holds 96,000 or so clones, about 93% seen once, with roughly 1.9% in the top ten. V dropped 4 bases and J dropped 2; count of bases not matched to a gene: 6. This CDR3 region has 15 residues. Looked up from germline, CDR1 is SGHRS and CDR2 is YFSETQ. The material sequenced was peripheral blood mononuclear cells (PBMCs), taken before the fourth cycle of nivolumab. The receptor was derived from a human donor with classical Hodgkin lymphoma. This chain uses TRBV5-1 with TRBJ2-7; 10 bases are shared with TRBD2. CDR3 nucleotides: TGCGCCAGCAGCCCTACTAGCGGGATCACCTACGAGCAGTACTTC. Amino acid sequence: CASSPTSGITYEQYF.